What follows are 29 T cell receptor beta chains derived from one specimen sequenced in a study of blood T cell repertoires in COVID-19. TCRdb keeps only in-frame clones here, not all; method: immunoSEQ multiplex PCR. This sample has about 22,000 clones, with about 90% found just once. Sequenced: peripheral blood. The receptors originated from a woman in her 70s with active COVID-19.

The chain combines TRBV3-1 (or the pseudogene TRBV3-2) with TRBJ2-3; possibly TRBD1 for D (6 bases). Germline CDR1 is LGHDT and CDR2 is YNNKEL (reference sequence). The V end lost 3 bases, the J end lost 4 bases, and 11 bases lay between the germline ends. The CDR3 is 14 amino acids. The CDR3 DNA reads TGTGCCAGCAGCCATTTGGGGGCCGCAGATACGCAGTATTTT. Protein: CASSHLGAADTQYF.

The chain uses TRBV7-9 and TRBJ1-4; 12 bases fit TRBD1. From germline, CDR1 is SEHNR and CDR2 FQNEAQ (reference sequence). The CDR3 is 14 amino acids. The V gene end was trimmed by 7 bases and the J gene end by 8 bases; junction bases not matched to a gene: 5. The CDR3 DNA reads TGTGCCAGCACTAAAGGGACAGGGGGCGAAAAACTGTTTTTT. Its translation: CASTKGTGGEKLFF.

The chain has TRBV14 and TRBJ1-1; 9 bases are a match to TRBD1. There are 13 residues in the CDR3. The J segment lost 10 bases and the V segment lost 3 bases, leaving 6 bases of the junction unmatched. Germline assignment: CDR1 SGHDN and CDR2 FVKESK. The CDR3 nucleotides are TGTGCCAGCAGCCAGGTCGGGACAGGGAGAGCTTTCTTT. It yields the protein CASSQVGTGRAFF.

CDR3 coding DNA: TGTGCCAGCAGCGTAGGGCTCGCAGTGGGACTAGCGGGGGCGTACAATGAGCAGTTCTTC. Its protein product is CASSVGLAVGLAGAYNEQFF. The rearrangement joins TRBV9 to TRBJ2-1; TRBD2 matches 14 bases. Trimming cost V 0 bases and J 4 bases; bases outside gene matches: 12. The CDR3 is 20 residues long. The V gene's germline CDR1 is SGDLS and CDR2 YYNGEE. The full variable domain, its missing parts supplied by reference TRBV9 and TRBJ2-1, is DSGVTQTPKHLITATGQRVTLRCSPRSGDLSVYWYQQSLDQGLQFLIQYYNGEERAKGNILERFSAQQFPDLHSELNLSSLELGDSALYFCASSVGLAVGLAGAYNEQFFGPGTRLTVL.

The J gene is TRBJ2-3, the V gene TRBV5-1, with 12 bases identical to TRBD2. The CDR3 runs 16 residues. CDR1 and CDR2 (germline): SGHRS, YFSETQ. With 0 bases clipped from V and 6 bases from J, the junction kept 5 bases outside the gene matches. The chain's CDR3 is CASSLAGTSGFDTQYF. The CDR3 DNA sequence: TGCGCCAGCAGCTTGGCGGGGACTAGCGGGTTTGATACGCAGTATTTT.

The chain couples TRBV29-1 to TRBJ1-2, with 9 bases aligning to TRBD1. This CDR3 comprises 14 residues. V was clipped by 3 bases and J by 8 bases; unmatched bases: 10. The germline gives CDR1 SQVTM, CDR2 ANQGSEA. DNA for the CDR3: TGCAGCGTTGATACAGGGGGCGCTTCCGGCGGCTACACCTTC. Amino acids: CSVDTGGASGGYTF.

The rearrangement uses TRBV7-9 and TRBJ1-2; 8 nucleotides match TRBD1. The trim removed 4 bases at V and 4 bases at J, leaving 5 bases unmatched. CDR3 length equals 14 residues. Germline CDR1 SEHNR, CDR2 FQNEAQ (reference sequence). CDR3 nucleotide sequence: TGTGCCAGCAGCTCCCAAGGACAGGGCTATGGCTACACCTTC. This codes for CASSSQGQGYGYTF.

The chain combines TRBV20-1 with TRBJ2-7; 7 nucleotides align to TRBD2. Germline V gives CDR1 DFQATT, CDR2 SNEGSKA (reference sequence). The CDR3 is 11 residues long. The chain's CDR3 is CGAGQRSEQYF. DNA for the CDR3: TGCGGAGCGGGGCAGAGGAGCGAGCAGTACTTC.

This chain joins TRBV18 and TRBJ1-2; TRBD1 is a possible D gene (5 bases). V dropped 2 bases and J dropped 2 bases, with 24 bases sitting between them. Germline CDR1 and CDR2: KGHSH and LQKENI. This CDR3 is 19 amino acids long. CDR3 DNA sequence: TGTGCCAGCTCACCAAGGTACATCGGGCCGGGGACTCCGAACTATGGCTACACCTTC. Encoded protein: CASSPRYIGPGTPNYGYTF.

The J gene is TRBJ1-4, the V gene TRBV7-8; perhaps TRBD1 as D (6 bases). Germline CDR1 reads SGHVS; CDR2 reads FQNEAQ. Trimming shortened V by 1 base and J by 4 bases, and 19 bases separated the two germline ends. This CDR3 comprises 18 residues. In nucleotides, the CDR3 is TGTGCCAGCAGCTTAGGGCAGGGGCCGTGGGCATATAATGAAAAACTGTTTTTT. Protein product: CASSLGQGPWAYNEKLFF.

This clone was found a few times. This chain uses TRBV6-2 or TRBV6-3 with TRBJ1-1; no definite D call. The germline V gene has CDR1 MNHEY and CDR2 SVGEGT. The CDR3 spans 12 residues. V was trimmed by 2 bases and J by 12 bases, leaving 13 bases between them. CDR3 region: CASSYEGTRPFF. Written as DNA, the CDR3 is TGTGCCAGCAGTTACGAGGGAACTAGACCTTTCTTT.

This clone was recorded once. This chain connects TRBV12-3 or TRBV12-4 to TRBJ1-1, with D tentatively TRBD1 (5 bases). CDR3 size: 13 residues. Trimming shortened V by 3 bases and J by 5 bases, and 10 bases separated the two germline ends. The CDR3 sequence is CASSFAGRTEAFF. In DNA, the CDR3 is TGTGCCAGCAGTTTCGCAGGGAGGACTGAAGCTTTCTTT.

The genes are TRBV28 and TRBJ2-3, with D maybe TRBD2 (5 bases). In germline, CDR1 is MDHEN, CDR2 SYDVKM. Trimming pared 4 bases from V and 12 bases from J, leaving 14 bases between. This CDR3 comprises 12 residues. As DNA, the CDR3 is TGTGCCAGCAGTTCACTTAGCGCACCCCAGTATTTT. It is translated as CASSSLSAPQYF. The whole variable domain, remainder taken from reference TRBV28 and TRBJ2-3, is DVKVTQSSRYLVKRTGEKVFLECVQDMDHENMFWYRQDPGLGLRLIYFSYDVKMKEKGDIPEGYSVSREKKERFSLILESASTNQTSMYLCASSSLSAPQYFGPGTRLTVL.

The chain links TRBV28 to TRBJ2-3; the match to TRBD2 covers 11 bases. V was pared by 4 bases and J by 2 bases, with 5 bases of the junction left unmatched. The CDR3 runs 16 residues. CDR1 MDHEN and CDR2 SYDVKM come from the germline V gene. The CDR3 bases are TGTGCCAGCAGTTACCGACTAGCGGGATACACAGATACGCAGTATTTT. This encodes CASSYRLAGYTDTQYF.

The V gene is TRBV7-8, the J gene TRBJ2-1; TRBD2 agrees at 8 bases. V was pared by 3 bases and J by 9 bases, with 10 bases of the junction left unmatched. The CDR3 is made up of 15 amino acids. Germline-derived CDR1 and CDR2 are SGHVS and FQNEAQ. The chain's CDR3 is CASSFAGGGRSEQFF. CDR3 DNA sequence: TGTGCCAGCAGCTTTGCGGGCGGGGGGCGGTCTGAGCAGTTCTTC.

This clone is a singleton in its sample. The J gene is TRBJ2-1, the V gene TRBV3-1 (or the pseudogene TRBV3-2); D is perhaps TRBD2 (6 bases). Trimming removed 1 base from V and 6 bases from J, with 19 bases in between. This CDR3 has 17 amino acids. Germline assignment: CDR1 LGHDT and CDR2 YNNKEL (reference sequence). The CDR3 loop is CASSQAHEGGAGNEQFF. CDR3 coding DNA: TGTGCCAGCAGCCAAGCCCATGAAGGCGGGGCGGGCAATGAGCAGTTCTTC.

This CDR3 is CASSKGCTARRRGYTF. CDR3 sequence (DNA): TGTGCCAGCAGCAAAGGGTGCACAGCCCGTCGACGGGGCTACACCTTC. The chain employs TRBV21-1 and TRBJ1-2; the table assigns TRBD1, which was not confirmed against the DNA. TRBV21-1 constitutes a pseudogene. The CDR3 loop spans 16 amino acids.

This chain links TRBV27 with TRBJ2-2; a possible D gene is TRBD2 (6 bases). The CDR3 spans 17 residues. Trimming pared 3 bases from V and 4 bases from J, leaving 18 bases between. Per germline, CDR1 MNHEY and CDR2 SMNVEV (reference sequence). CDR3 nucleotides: TGTGCCAGCAGTTTTGCCCCCCCCCGGAGGGGCACCGGGGAGCTGTTTTTT. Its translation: CASSFAPPRRGTGELFF.

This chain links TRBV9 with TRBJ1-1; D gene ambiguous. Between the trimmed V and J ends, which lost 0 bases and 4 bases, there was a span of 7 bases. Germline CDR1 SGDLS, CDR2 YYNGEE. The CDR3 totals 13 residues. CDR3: CASSVGGSTEAFF. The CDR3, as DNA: TGTGCCAGCAGCGTAGGAGGGAGCACTGAAGCTTTCTTT.

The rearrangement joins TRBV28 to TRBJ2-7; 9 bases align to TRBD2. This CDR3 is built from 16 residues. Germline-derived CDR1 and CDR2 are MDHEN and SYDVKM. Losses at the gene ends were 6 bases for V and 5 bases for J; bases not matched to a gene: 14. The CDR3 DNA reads TGTGCCAGCAGCCCTCCCGGGACTAGCAAAGGGAACGAGCAGTACTTC. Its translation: CASSPPGTSKGNEQYF.

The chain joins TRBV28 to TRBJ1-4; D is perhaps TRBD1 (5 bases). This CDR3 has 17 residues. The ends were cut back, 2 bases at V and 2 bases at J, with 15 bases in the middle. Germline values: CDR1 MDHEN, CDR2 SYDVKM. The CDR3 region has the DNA TGTGCCAGCAGTTTAGGGGGACTTAGCACCACTAATGAAAAACTGTTTTTT. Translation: CASSLGGLSTTNEKLFF.

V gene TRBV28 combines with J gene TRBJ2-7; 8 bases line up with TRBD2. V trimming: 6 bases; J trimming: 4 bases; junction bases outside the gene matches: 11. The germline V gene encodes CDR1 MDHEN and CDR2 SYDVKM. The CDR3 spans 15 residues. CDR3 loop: CASSAGGAPTYEQYF. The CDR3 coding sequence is TGTGCCAGCAGCGCCGGGGGGGCTCCAACTTACGAGCAGTACTTC. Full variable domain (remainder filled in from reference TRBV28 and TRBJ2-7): DVKVTQSSRYLVKRTGEKVFLECVQDMDHENMFWYRQDPGLGLRLIYFSYDVKMKEKGDIPEGYSVSREKKERFSLILESASTNQTSMYLCASSAGGAPTYEQYFGPGTRLTVT.

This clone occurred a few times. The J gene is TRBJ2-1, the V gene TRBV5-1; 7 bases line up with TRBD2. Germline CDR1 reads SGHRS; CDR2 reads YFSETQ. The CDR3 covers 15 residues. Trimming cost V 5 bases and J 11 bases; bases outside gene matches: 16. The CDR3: CASSWMTSPGVKQFF. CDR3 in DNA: TGCGCCAGCAGTTGGATGACTAGCCCCGGGGTAAAGCAGTTCTTC.

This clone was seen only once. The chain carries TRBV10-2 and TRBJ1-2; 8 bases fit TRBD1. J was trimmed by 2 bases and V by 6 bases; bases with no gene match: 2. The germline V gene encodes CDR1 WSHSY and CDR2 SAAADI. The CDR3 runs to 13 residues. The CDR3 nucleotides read TGCGCCAGCAGCAGGGACAGGAACTATGGCTACACCTTC. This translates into CASSRDRNYGYTF.

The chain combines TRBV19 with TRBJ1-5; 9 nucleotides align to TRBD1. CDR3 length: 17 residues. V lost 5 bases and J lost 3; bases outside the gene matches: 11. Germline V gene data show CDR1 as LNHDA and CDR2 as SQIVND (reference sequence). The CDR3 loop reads CASSGRPGTGNNQPQHF. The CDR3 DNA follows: TGTGCCAGTAGTGGGCGTCCCGGGACAGGGAACAATCAGCCCCAGCATTTT.

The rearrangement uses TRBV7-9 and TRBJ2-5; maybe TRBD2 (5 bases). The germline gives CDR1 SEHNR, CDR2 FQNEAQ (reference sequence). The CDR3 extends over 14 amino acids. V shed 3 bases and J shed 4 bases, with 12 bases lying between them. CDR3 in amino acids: CASSFPLAPETQYF. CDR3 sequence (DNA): TGTGCCAGCAGCTTCCCATTAGCGCCAGAGACCCAGTACTTC.

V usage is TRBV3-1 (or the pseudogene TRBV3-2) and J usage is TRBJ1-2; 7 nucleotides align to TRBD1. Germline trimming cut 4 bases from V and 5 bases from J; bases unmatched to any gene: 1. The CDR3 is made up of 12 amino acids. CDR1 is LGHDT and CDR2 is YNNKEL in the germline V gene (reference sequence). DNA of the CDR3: TGTGCCAGCAGCCCGGGACAGTATGGCTACACCTTC. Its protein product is CASSPGQYGYTF.

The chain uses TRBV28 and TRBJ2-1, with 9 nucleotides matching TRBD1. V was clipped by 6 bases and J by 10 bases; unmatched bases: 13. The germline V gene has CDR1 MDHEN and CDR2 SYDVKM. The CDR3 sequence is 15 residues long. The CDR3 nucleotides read TGTGCCAGCAGGGTAGAGGGACAGGGAGGTGTAGAGCAGTTCTTC. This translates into CASRVEGQGGVEQFF.

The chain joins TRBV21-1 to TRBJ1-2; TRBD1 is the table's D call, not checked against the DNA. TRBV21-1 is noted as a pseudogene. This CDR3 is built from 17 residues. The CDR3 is CASSPRRWDRGLGGYTF. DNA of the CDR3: TGTGCCAGCAGCCCCCGGAGGTGGGACAGGGGATTAGGGGGCTACACCTTC.